This paragraph reports one T cell receptor (beta chain). Its specificity is unknown. CDR1 is SGDLS and CDR2 is YYNGEE in the germline V gene. The CDR3 covers 20 residues. From its re-call of the 5' RACE reads, TCRdb lists each CDR3 protein once, without DNA. This sample carries some 400,000 distinct CDR3 sequences, with around 2.4% going to the ten biggest clones. The data are from a study of monozygotic twins with inflammatory bowel disease. Study results and limitations: There was no support for any single strong signal or clonotype associated with IBD.

The sequenced sample consisted of blood. The TCR comes from a human donor with ulcerative colitis or Crohn's disease, or a healthy co-twin of an affected twin (not recorded which). The chain couples TRBV9 to TRBJ2-1; the D gene TCRdb calls, TRBD1, cannot be checked with no DNA. The CDR3 spells CASSAMGGQTSLGSYNEQFF.